These 21 T cell receptor beta chains were sequenced from one sample in a study of blood T cells in healthy people across ages (dated by TCRdb to 2015 to 2017). The library relied on 5' RACE. TCRdb shows the sequencer as Illumina HiSeq 2500. A second PCR of roughly 7 to 11 cycles was performed with a sample-barcoded 5' primer and a J-beta primer mix. The public reads were reanalyzed by TCRdb: fastp trimming at Q25, MiXCR alignment, in-frame beta chains only. Every CDR3 protein is listed once, alongside the most common genes and DNA of its rows. The sample table records 850,000 to 1,100,000 distinct CDR3 sequences; 30% to 40% of these occur just once. The ten largest clones capture 13% of the sample. The sample consisted of blood. These receptors were taken from a man aged 18 to 30 in good health.

This clonotype was seen at least ten times. J is TRBJ2-1 and V is TRBV4-2, with 8 bases lining up with TRBD2. Germline values: CDR1 LGHNA, CDR2 YNFKEQ. This CDR3 is 14 amino acids long. V dropped 4 bases and J dropped 6; count of bases not matched to a gene: 5. CDR3 coding DNA: TGTGCCAGCAGCCGTTCCGGGACTAGCAATGAGCAGTTCTTC. Amino acid sequence: CASSRSGTSNEQFF.

The table lists this clonotype with a few counts. V and J are TRBV28 and TRBJ1-6; D is uncertain. The length of the CDR3 is 13 residues. Trimming cost V 3 bases and J 8 bases, with 8 bases left between them. Germline lookup yields CDR1 MDHEN and CDR2 SYDVKM. The CDR3 DNA reads as TGTGCCAGCAGTTTCATATCCTATTCACCCCTCCACTTT. Translated, it gives CASSFISYSPLHF. The full variable domain, completed using reference TRBV28 and TRBJ1-6, is DVKVTQSSRYLVKRTGEKVFLECVQDMDHENMFWYRQDPGLGLRLIYFSYDVKMKEKGDIPEGYSVSREKKERFSLILESASTNQTSMYLCASSFISYSPLHFGNGTRLTVT.

This clonotype was observed many times. The chain couples TRBV10-3 to TRBJ1-2; 7 nucleotides agree with TRBD1. Germline loops: CDR1 ENHRY, CDR2 SYGVKD. With V trimmed by 4 bases and J by 6 bases, 5 bases remained unmatched. The CDR3 length is 13 residues. CDR3 amino acids: CAISALTGDGYTF. As DNA, the CDR3 is TGTGCCATCAGTGCTTTAACAGGGGATGGCTACACCTTC.

The table lists this clonotype with a few counts. The chain links TRBV4-1 to TRBJ2-1; no clear D. Germline V gene lookup returns CDR1 MGHRA and CDR2 YSYEKL. The V and J ends lost 0 bases and 3 bases respectively, with 6 bases between them. This CDR3 has 14 residues. The CDR3 is CASSQEDIYNEQFF. The CDR3 region has the DNA TGCGCCAGCAGCCAAGAAGACATCTACAATGAGCAGTTCTTC.

The rearrangement uses TRBV5-1 and TRBJ1-2; 9 nucleotides match TRBD1. V shed 4 bases and J 8 bases; nucleotides not matched to a gene: 9. CDR3 size: 14 residues. CDR1 and CDR2 from the germline V gene are SGHRS and YFSETQ. The CDR3 DNA reads TGCGCCAGCAGCCCACAGGGGGCGCGAGTCGGCTACACCTTC. Translation gives CASSPQGARVGYTF.

The V call is TRBV20-1, the J call TRBJ1-1; TRBD1 is a possible D gene (5 bases). CDR1 and CDR2 (germline): DFQATT, SNEGSKA (reference sequence). The V end was cut by 6 bases, the J end by 4 bases, with 24 bases between. The CDR3 consists of 16 residues. CDR3 DNA sequence: TGCAGTGCCCCGGGAGGGGCGAGTTATCAGGTCACTGAAGCTTTCTTT. Protein product: CSAPGGASYQVTEAFF.

The rearrangement uses TRBV5-1 and TRBJ2-2, with D possibly matching TRBD1 (5 bases). This CDR3 contains 17 residues. Germline-derived CDR1 and CDR2 are SGHRS and YFSETQ. The V and J ends lost 3 bases and 1 base respectively, with 16 bases between them. For the CDR3, the DNA is TGCGCCAGCAGCTCCCATCAGGGTCGAGTGAACACCGGGGAGCTGTTTTTT. Translating gives CASSSHQGRVNTGELFF.

CDR3 in DNA: TGTGCCAGCAGCCTAACAGGGATAATGAACACTGAAGCTTTCTTT. Protein: CASSLTGIMNTEAFF. This chain joins TRBV7-9 and TRBJ1-1, with D possibly matching TRBD1 (6 bases). Germline CDR1 SEHNR, CDR2 FQNEAQ (reference sequence). V dropped 5 bases and J dropped 0 bases, with 13 bases sitting between them. The CDR3 covers 15 residues.

There are a few counts of this clonotype. The chain employs TRBV20-1 and TRBJ2-3, with D uncertain. The CDR3 is 12 amino acids. Trimming removed 6 bases at V and 2 bases at J, with 9 bases between. Germline lookup yields CDR1 DFQATT and CDR2 SNEGSKA (reference sequence). CDR3: CSADLDTDTQYF. The CDR3 bases are TGCAGTGCAGATCTAGACACAGATACGCAGTATTTT.

A few counts support this clonotype. The gene calls are TRBV12-3 or TRBV12-4 and TRBJ1-3; 10 bases line up with TRBD1. CDR3 length equals 14 residues. Trimming removed 3 bases from V and 6 bases from J; junction bases left unmatched: 2. The CDR3 nucleotides read TGTGCCAGCAGTTTGGGGACAGGGGTAAACACCATATATTTT. This sequence encodes CASSLGTGVNTIYF.

This chain uses TRBV9 with TRBJ1-3; D unclear. Per germline, CDR1 SGDLS and CDR2 YYNGEE. V was pared by 3 bases and J by 3 bases, with 10 bases between. The CDR3 sequence is 14 residues long. CDR3 bases: TGTGCCAGCAGCGGGCCCGGGAGTGGAAACACCATATATTTT. The encoded protein is CASSGPGSGNTIYF.

The chain is built from TRBV6-2 or TRBV6-3 and TRBJ2-1; 8 positions agree with TRBD2. The germline CDR1 and CDR2 sequences are MNHEY and SVGEGT. V lost 0 bases, J lost 3 bases, and 4 bases stayed unmatched. The CDR3 runs 16 residues. Written as DNA, the CDR3 is TGTGCCAGCAGTTACTCGGAGCGGGGGATCTACAATGAGCAGTTCTTC. The encoded protein is CASSYSERGIYNEQFF.

This clonotype was seen only a few times. The rearrangement joins TRBV11-2 to TRBJ1-4; no reliable D call. CDR3 length equals 16 residues. Germline CDR1 and CDR2: SGHAT and FQNNGV. Trimming removed 5 bases at V and 3 bases at J, with 16 bases between. The CDR3 DNA sequence: TGTGCCAGCAGCGCTAGTACCCCGTGGGCTAATGAAAAACTGTTTTTT. It specifies CASSASTPWANEKLFF.

This clonotype was detected only once. One end of the junction is discordant with germline, which a read error may explain. This sequence joins TRBV20-1 and TRBJ2-3, with 11 bases aligning to TRBD2. CDR1 is DFQATT and CDR2 is SNEGSKA in the germline V gene (reference sequence). CDR3 size: 18 residues. The CDR3 sequence: CSASGTSGLTSSTDMQYF. The CDR3, as DNA: TGCAGTGCTAGTGGGACTAGCGGACTCACCTCTAGCACAGATATGCAGTATTTT.

In nucleotides, the CDR3 is TGTGCCAGCAGTCCCGGACAGAGCGACCTTAATGAAGCTTTCTTT. This gives the protein CASSPGQSDLNEAFF. V usage is TRBV12-3 or TRBV12-4 and J usage is TRBJ1-1; D is possibly TRBD1 (6 bases). The CDR3 is made up of 15 amino acids. The V end lost 5 bases, the J end lost 7 bases, and 20 bases lay between the germline ends.

This chain connects TRBV27 to TRBJ1-6; TRBD1 matches at 8 bases. The V gene end was trimmed by 1 base and the J gene end by 7 bases; junction bases not matched to a gene: 3. The CDR3 totals 15 residues. Germline CDR1 is MNHEY and CDR2 is SMNVEV (reference sequence). The DNA of the CDR3 is TGTGCCAGCAGTTTATTGGACAGGGAGAATTCACCCCTCCACTTT. Translation gives CASSLLDRENSPLHF.

V and J are TRBV28 and TRBJ2-1; the D gene could be TRBD1 or TRBD2 (6 bases each). The CDR3 spans 13 residues. Trimming took off 7 bases at V and 7 bases at J, with 14 bases between the two ends. Looked up from germline, CDR1 is MDHEN and CDR2 is SYDVKM. This CDR3 is CASMEGGLNEQFF. The DNA of the CDR3 is TGTGCCAGCATGGAGGGGGGCCTTAATGAGCAGTTCTTC.

V usage is TRBV14 and J usage is TRBJ2-1; TRBD2 might be the D (5 bases). CDR3 size: 17 residues. Germline V gene lookup returns CDR1 SGHDN and CDR2 FVKESK. V was shortened by 0 bases and J by 4 bases, with 16 bases between the two germline ends. The CDR3 region has the DNA TGTGCCAGCAGCCAAGAGGTTTGGACTTTAAGATACAATGAGCAGTTCTTC. Amino acid sequence: CASSQEVWTLRYNEQFF. Supplemented by reference TRBV14 and TRBJ2-1, the full variable domain reads EAGVTQFPSHSVIEKGQTVTLRCDPISGHDNLYWYRRVMGKEIKFLLHFVKESKQDESGMPNNRFLAERTGGTYSTLKVQPAELEDSGVYFCASSQEVWTLRYNEQFFGPGTRLTVL.

This clonotype was recorded a few times. This rearrangement joins TRBV12-3 or TRBV12-4 to TRBJ1-2; no clear D. The germline V and J ends were trimmed by 6 bases and 4 bases, with 15 bases remaining between them. The CDR3 runs 14 residues. The CDR3 reads CASRSTVGSYGYTF. In DNA, the CDR3 is TGTGCCAGCAGGTCGACGGTGGGATCCTATGGCTACACCTTC.

Of note for this clonotype: One junction end disagrees with the germline gene, perhaps due to a read error. The chain combines TRBV7-9 with TRBJ2-3; the D gene is possibly TRBD1 (5 bases). The CDR3 totals 15 residues. The germline V gene encodes CDR1 SEHNR and CDR2 FQNEAQ (reference sequence). For the CDR3, the DNA is TGTGCCAGCAACTTAGGGGCCCCACAGCTCGATACGCAGTATTTT. Translated: CASNLGAPQLDTQYF.

This clonotype has a handful of counts. The J gene is TRBJ2-1, the V gene TRBV5-1; 8 bases match TRBD1. CDR1 is SGHRS, CDR2 YFSETQ, per germline. With V trimmed by 0 bases and J by 7 bases, 9 bases remained unmatched. The CDR3 is 16 amino acids. The CDR3 reads CASSLAPVDRANEQFF. DNA for the CDR3: TGCGCCAGCAGCTTGGCCCCTGTGGACAGGGCAAATGAGCAGTTCTTC.